This record looks at one TCR beta chain sequence and its context. This sample is part of a study of regulatory T cells in long-lasting Graves disease. Trimming shortened V by 7 bases and J by 3 bases, and 7 bases separated the two germline ends. From germline, CDR1 is MGHDK and CDR2 SYGVNS. The length of the CDR3 is 12 residues. Sequencing libraries for TCR beta were prepared with iRepertoire HTBI primers and Arm-PCR of CDR3 regions. TCRdb redid the calling of the multiplex PCR reads with MiXCR, one entry per CDR3 protein. The table includes around 450,000 distinct CDR3 sequences, about 15% detected once. Time point in this sample: newly diagnosed GD, antithyroid drugs for less than 3 months. Following extraction of RNA from PBMCs, that RNA was used to make the TCR library. This same sample was also part of a study on T cells in Graves' hyperthyroidism and ophthalmopathy. That source notes: Stable Graves' hyperthyroidism meant no ophthalmopathy progression within 18 months.

The V call is TRBV25-1, the J call TRBJ2-1; D is undetermined. This clonotype originated in a woman aged 25-40 years with Graves disease. The starting material was peripheral blood mononuclear cells (PBMCs), obtained at new diagnosis, from a patient treated with antithyroid drugs. The CDR3 DNA reads TGTGCCAGCACAATTAACTACAATGAGCAGTTCTTC. Amino acids: CASTINYNEQFF.